This TCR beta chain was sequenced in a study of T cells in Graves' hyperthyroidism and ophthalmopathy. Background on the study: Blood was drawn when the patient was first diagnosed and still untreated. Study-wide points: Before onset, by a median of about seven months, the model predicted ophthalmopathy. Separating ophthalmopathy from stable hyperthyroidism was achieved by a 13 V-J model.

As regards this clonotype: Its antigen is undetermined.

TCR beta CDR3 sequences were amplified from RNA transcripts. A set of HTBI primers served as the primers for a first-round RT-PCR of the TCR CDR3. TCRdb analysed the multiplex PCR reads with MiXCR anew, one entry per CDR3 protein. The table records about 640,000 distinct CDR3 sequences, under 25% of them present only once. V shed 6 bases and J shed 3 bases, with 10 bases lying between them. The CDR3 extends over 13 amino acids. Germline-derived CDR1 and CDR2 are MNHNS and SASEGT. The PBMCs studied were ones that came from 10 ml fresh peripheral blood. The sequencing sample was made of blood. The clonotype originates from a man younger than 45 with Graves' ophthalmopathy. The V gene is TRBV6-1, the J gene TRBJ2-3; a weak D match, TRBD2 (5 bases). CDR3: CASRLPGTDTQYF. DNA of the CDR3: TGTGCCAGCAGATTACCGGGGACAGATACGCAGTATTTT.